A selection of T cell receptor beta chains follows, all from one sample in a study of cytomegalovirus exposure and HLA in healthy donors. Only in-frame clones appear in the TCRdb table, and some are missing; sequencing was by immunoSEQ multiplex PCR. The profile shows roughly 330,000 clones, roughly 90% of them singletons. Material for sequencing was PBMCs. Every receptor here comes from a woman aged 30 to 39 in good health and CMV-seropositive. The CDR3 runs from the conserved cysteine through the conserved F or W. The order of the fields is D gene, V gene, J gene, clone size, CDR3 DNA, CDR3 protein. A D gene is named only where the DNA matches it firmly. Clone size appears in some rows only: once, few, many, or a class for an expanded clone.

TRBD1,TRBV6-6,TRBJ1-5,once,TGTGCCAGCAGTCTTAGACAGGGCGGCCGGCCCCAGCATTTT,CASSLRQGGRPQHF
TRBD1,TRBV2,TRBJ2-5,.,TGTGCCAGCAGTGTTGACAGGGGGCTCCAAGAGACCCAGTACTTC,CASSVDRGLQETQYF
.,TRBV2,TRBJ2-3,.,TGTGCCAGGGACAGCAACACAGATACGCAGTATTTT,CARDSNTDTQYF
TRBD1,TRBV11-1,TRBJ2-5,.,TGTGCCAGCAGATATGGCGGACAGGCAAGTCAAGAGACCCAGTACTTC,CASRYGGQASQETQYF
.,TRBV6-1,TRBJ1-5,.,TGTGCCAGCAGTGAAGCGGGTATAAGCATGGGGAGACAGCCCCAGCATTTT,CASSEAGISMGRQPQHF
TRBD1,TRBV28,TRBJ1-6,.,TGTGCCAGCAGTTCCGGACAGGGGGCTACCTATAATTCACCCCTCCACTTT,CASSSGQGATYNSPLHF
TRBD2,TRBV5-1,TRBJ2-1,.,TGCGCCAGCAGCTCGCCGCTAGCGGGCCTTTCGCTTGAGCAGTTCTTC,CASSSPLAGLSLEQFF
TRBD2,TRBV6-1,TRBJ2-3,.,TGTGCCAGCAGTGCTCGACTAGCGGGCAGCACAGATACGCAGTATTTT,CASSARLAGSTDTQYF
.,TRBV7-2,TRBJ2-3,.,TGTGCCAGCAGCTCCAGCCCCGGACAGAGAAGCACAGATACGCAGTATTTT,CASSSSPGQRSTDTQYF
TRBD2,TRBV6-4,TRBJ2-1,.,TGTGCCAGCAGCCTAGCGGGTTTTTCCTACAATGAGCAGTTCTTC,CASSLAGFSYNEQFF
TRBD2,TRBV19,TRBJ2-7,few,TGTGCCAGTAGACTACTAGCGGGAGTAGGGGAGCAGTACTTC,CASRLLAGVGEQYF
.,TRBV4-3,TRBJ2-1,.,TGCGCCAGCAGCCAAGAGTATCAGGGGGGGGAGCAGTTCTTC,CASSQEYQGGEQFF
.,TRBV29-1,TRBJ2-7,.,TGCAGCGTTGGGGACGGATCCTACGAGCAGTACTTC,CSVGDGSYEQYF
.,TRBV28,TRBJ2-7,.,TGTGCCAGCAGTTTCAGGTTAACCTACGAGCAGTACTTC,CASSFRLTYEQYF
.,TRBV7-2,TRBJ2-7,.,TGTGCCAGCAGCGCCCTCGGTAGCGGCGTCTCCTACGAGCAGTACTTC,CASSALGSGVSYEQYF
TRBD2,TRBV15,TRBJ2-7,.,TGTGCCACCAGTAGGACTAGCGGAAACGAGCAGTACTTC,CATSRTSGNEQYF
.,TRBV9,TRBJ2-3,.,TGTGCCAGCAGCGTAGGTAGTTATGTCACAGATACGCAGTATTTT,CASSVGSYVTDTQYF
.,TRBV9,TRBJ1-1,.,TGTGCCAGCAGCGTAGATCAGGGGAGGTCTGAAGCTTTCTTT,CASSVDQGRSEAFF
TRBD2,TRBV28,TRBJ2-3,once,TGTGCCAGCAGCCAGGGAGGGCTTGGAGATACGCAGTATTTT,CASSQGGLGDTQYF
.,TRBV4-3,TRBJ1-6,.,TGCGCCAGCAGCCAAGACAGTAATTCACCCCTCCACTTT,CASSQDSNSPLHF
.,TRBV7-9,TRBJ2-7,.,TGTGCCAGCAGCTTAGGGTCGGGACATACCTACGAGCAGTACTTC,CASSLGSGHTYEQYF
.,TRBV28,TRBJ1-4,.,TGTGCCAGCAGTACGGGAAGGACTAATGAAAAACTGTTTTTT,CASSTGRTNEKLFF
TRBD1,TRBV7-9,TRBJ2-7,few,TGTGCCAGCAGCTCCTACTCGCTCCGGGACAGGGACTACGAGCAGTACTTC,CASSSYSLRDRDYEQYF
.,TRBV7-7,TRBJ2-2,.,TGTGCCAGCAGCTTATTTTGGGACCCCAAAGTTACCGGGGAGCTGTTTTTT,CASSLFWDPKVTGELFF
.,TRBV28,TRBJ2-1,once,TGTGCCAGCAGTCCGGACTTAGGGAGTTACAATGAGCAGTTCTTC,CASSPDLGSYNEQFF
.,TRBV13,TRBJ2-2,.,TGTGCCAGCAGCCCTCAATGGACAGACCGGGACACCGGGGAGCTGTTTTTT,CASSPQWTDRDTGELFF
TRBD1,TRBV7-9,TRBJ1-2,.,TGTGCCAGCAGCTTAGGGGCAGGGGGGACCTATGGCTACACCTTC,CASSLGAGGTYGYTF
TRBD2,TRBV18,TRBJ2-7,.,TGTGCCAGCTCACCAAATCGGGAGGTCCACGAGCAGTACTTC,CASSPNREVHEQYF
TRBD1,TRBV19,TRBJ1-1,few,TGTGCCAGTAGTGGCTGGGGACAGGGCAACATTGAAGCTTTCTTT,CASSGWGQGNIEAFF
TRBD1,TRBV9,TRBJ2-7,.,TGTGCCAGCAGCGTAGGTCCCGGGACAGGGGTTTCCTACGAGCAGTACTTC,CASSVGPGTGVSYEQYF
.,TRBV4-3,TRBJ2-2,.,TGCGCCAGCAGCCAAGTCCGGCTAGGTCTCACCGGGGAGCTGTTTTTT,CASSQVRLGLTGELFF
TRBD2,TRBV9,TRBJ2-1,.,TGTGCCAGCAGCGTAGACGGACTAGCCCACAATGAGCAGTTCTTC,CASSVDGLAHNEQFF